Listed below are T cell receptor beta chains from one sample, sequenced in a study of blood T cell repertoires in COVID-19. Sequencing used immunoSEQ multiplex PCR; TCRdb keeps in-frame clones, though not all of them. The data show about 190,000 clones, with nearly 90% seen just once and roughly 0.6% held by the top ten. The sample taken for sequencing was peripheral blood. The receptors originated from a man in his fifties or sixties with acute or convalescent COVID-19. Both conserved end residues are part of each CDR3. A D gene is named only where the DNA matches it firmly. The size of a clone is reported for some rows only, either as once, few or many, or as a class for expanded clones.

.,TRBV29-1,TRBJ2-7,.,CSVVRRGSYEQYF,TGCAGCGTTGTAAGACGGGGATCCTACGAGCAGTACTTC
.,TRBV25-1,TRBJ1-1,.,CASRDDRRTEAFF,TGTGCCAGCAGAGACGACAGGCGTACTGAAGCTTTCTTT
.,TRBV6-5,TRBJ2-1,TRBD2,CASSFQLAEEYNEQFF,TGTGCCAGCAGTTTTCAGCTAGCGGAAGAATACAATGAGCAGTTCTTC
.,TRBV7-2,TRBJ1-5,TRBD1,CASSLRDSHQPQHF,TGTGCCAGCAGCCTCCGGGACAGTCATCAGCCCCAGCATTTT
.,TRBV3-1/TRBV3-2,TRBJ2-5,.,CASSQDGKGYQETQYF,TGTGCCAGCAGCCAAGATGGAAAGGGGTACCAAGAGACCCAGTACTTC
.,TRBV7-9,TRBJ2-5,.,CASSFPKETQYF,TGTGCCAGCAGCTTCCCCAAAGAGACCCAGTACTTC
.,TRBV7-2,TRBJ2-3,.,CASLYGIYADTQYF,TGTGCCAGCTTATACGGGATCTACGCAGATACGCAGTATTTT
.,TRBV6-5,TRBJ2-1,TRBD1,CASSYPDRGDEQFF,TGTGCCAGCAGTTACCCGGACAGGGGTGATGAGCAGTTCTTC
.,TRBV5-4,TRBJ2-2,.,CASSLGAGAANTGELFF,TGTGCCAGCAGCTTGGGGGCAGGCGCAGCGAACACCGGGGAGCTGTTTTTT
.,TRBV28,TRBJ2-3,TRBD2,CASSSRLGSSGTSDTQYF,TGTGCCAGCAGTTCCAGGTTGGGAAGTAGCGGGACTTCAGATACGCAGTATTTT
.,TRBV6-5,TRBJ2-7,.,CASRDSREQYF,TGTGCCAGCAGGGACTCCCGGGAGCAGTACTTC
.,TRBV7-9,TRBJ2-1,TRBD2,CASSTSGGANEQFF,TGTGCCAGCAGCACTAGCGGGGGGGCGAATGAGCAGTTCTTC
.,TRBV21-1,TRBJ2-7,.,CASSNEAGGLPYEQYF,TGTGCCAGCAGCAATGAGGCTGGCGGACTCCCTTACGAGCAGTACTTC
.,TRBV20-1,TRBJ2-3,.,CSASALSSTDTQYF,TGCAGTGCTAGTGCTCTTTCGAGCACAGATACGCAGTATTTT
.,TRBV11-3,TRBJ1-1,.,CASSLDGRDTEAFF,TGTGCCAGCAGCTTAGACGGGAGGGACACTGAAGCTTTCTTT
once,TRBV6-2/TRBV6-3,TRBJ2-3,.,CASSYSWGPTDTQYF,TGTGCCAGCAGTTACTCGTGGGGGCCCACAGATACGCAGTATTTT
.,TRBV27,TRBJ1-1,TRBD1,CASSYRGQTEAFF,TGTGCCAGCAGTTACAGGGGGCAAACTGAAGCTTTCTTT
.,TRBV27,TRBJ1-1,TRBD1,CASSLTPWGTGVDTEAFF,TGTGCCAGCAGTTTAACGCCCTGGGGGACAGGGGTTGACACTGAAGCTTTCTTT
.,TRBV3-1/TRBV3-2,TRBJ1-2,TRBD1,CASSPVPAGTGDYGYTF,TGTGCCAGCAGCCCTGTTCCGGCCGGGACAGGTGACTATGGCTACACCTTC
few,TRBV9,TRBJ1-3,.,CASSVVADSGNTIYF,TGTGCCAGCAGCGTAGTCGCGGACTCTGGAAACACCATATATTTT
.,TRBV7-9,TRBJ1-4,.,CASSLLAGTNEKLFF,TGTGCCAGCAGCTTACTGGCAGGGACTAATGAAAAACTGTTTTTT
.,TRBV5-6,TRBJ1-3,.,CASSLAGGSHSGNTIYF,TGTGCCAGCAGCTTGGCCGGCGGTTCCCACTCTGGAAACACCATATATTTT
.,TRBV18,TRBJ2-1,TRBD1,CASSPDRGPWNEQFF,TGTGCCAGCTCACCAGACAGGGGGCCGTGGAATGAGCAGTTCTTC
.,TRBV9,TRBJ2-2,.,CASSVDIDPSGELFF,TGTGCCAGCAGCGTAGATATAGACCCTAGCGGGGAGCTGTTTTTT
few,TRBV7-8,TRBJ2-2,TRBD2,CASSLALAGAGELFF,TGTGCCAGCAGCTTAGCACTAGCGGGAGCCGGGGAGCTGTTTTTT
.,TRBV7-9,TRBJ2-5,TRBD2,CASSSGLAKQETQYF,TGTGCCAGCAGCTCGGGACTAGCGAAACAAGAGACCCAGTACTTC
.,TRBV14,TRBJ1-2,TRBD1,CASSQDNQGGYGYTF,TGTGCCAGCAGCCAAGACAATCAGGGGGGTTATGGCTACACCTTC
.,TRBV4-1,TRBJ1-5,TRBD1,CASSQVDRGGQPQHF,TGCGCCAGCAGCCAAGTAGACAGGGGAGGGCAGCCCCAGCATTTT
.,TRBV7-2,TRBJ1-5,TRBD1,CASSLWDSNQPQHF,TGTGCCAGCAGCTTATGGGACAGTAATCAGCCCCAGCATTTT
.,TRBV6-5,TRBJ2-3,TRBD2,CASRGGDSTDTQYF,TGTGCCAGCAGGGGAGGGGACAGCACAGATACGCAGTATTTT
.,TRBV5-4,TRBJ1-5,.,CASSWGGGQPQHF,TGTGCCAGCAGCTGGGGAGGGGGGCAGCCCCAGCATTTT
.,TRBV20-1,TRBJ1-5,.,CSASRQRESNQPQHF,TGCAGTGCTAGTCGCCAACGAGAGAGCAATCAGCCCCAGCATTTT
.,TRBV7-6,TRBJ1-2,.,CASSLGGGSSSYGYTF,TGTGCCAGCAGCTTAGGAGGAGGCTCCTCCTCCTATGGCTACACCTTC
.,TRBV24-1,TRBJ2-6,.,CATLPSSGANVLTF,TGTGCCACCCTTCCTTCCTCTGGGGCCAACGTCCTGACTTTC
.,TRBV7-9,TRBJ2-5,TRBD1,CASSLENRGETQYF,TGTGCCAGCAGCTTAGAAAACAGGGGTGAGACCCAGTACTTC
few,TRBV27,TRBJ2-1,TRBD2,CASKPRVLAGGWYNEQFF,TGTGCCAGCAAGCCCCGAGTACTAGCGGGAGGGTGGTACAATGAGCAGTTCTTC
.,TRBV9,TRBJ2-1,TRBD2,CASKSGGASSSYNEQFF,TGTGCCAGCAAGAGCGGGGGGGCTTCCAGCTCCTACAATGAGCAGTTCTTC
.,TRBV7-2,TRBJ2-7,TRBD2,CASSTGLAGKFYEQYF,TGTGCCAGCAGCACGGGACTAGCGGGGAAATTCTACGAGCAGTACTTC
.,TRBV7-2,TRBJ1-2,.,CASSPQGSSNYGYTF,TGTGCCAGCAGCCCACAGGGCAGTTCTAACTATGGCTACACCTTC
.,TRBV18,TRBJ1-1,.,CASSPLGGDTEAFF,TGTGCCAGCTCACCTTTGGGGGGGGACACTGAAGCTTTCTTT
.,TRBV28,TRBJ1-4,.,CASSLNEKLFF,TGTGCCAGCAGTCTAAATGAAAAACTGTTTTTT
.,TRBV7-2,TRBJ2-3,TRBD2,CASSIRLAGTSDTQYF,TGTGCCAGCAGCATTCGACTAGCGGGGACTTCAGATACGCAGTATTTT
.,TRBV3-1/TRBV3-2,TRBJ2-7,TRBD1,CASSLRTGFDEQYF,TGTGCCAGCAGCCTTCGGACAGGTTTCGACGAGCAGTACTTC
few,TRBV7-2,TRBJ2-4,TRBD2,CASSPAQGLADPKNIQYF,TGTGCCAGCAGCCCCGCACAGGGACTAGCGGATCCCAAAAACATTCAGTACTTC
.,TRBV19,TRBJ2-4,TRBD2,CAGTSGGRYF,TGTGCCGGCACTAGCGGGGGGCGGTACTTC
once,TRBV6-2/TRBV6-3,TRBJ1-1,.,CASSGSPGTEAFF,TGTGCCAGCAGCGGAAGCCCCGGGACTGAAGCTTTCTTT
.,TRBV7-2,TRBJ2-5,.,CASRYSRVGETQYF,TGTGCCAGCAGGTACTCCAGGGTTGGCGAGACCCAGTACTTC
.,TRBV25-1,TRBJ1-1,TRBD1,CASTGQARAFF,TGTGCCAGCACCGGACAGGCGAGGGCTTTCTTT
.,TRBV11-2,TRBJ2-1,TRBD2,CASSLQMAGGGNEQFF,TGTGCCAGCAGCTTACAGATGGCGGGAGGAGGCAATGAGCAGTTCTTC
.,TRBV19,TRBJ1-6,TRBD1,CASSMGQGGHSPLHF,TGTGCCAGTAGTATGGGACAGGGGGGCCATTCACCCCTCCACTTT
.,TRBV7-9,TRBJ2-3,.,CASSPGPSIVQERTQYF,TGTGCCAGCAGCCCCGGCCCCTCAATTGTACAGGAACGTACGCAGTATTTT
.,TRBV19,TRBJ1-3,.,CASKTTRNSGNTIYF,TGTGCCAGTAAAACTACCAGAAACTCTGGAAACACCATATATTTT
.,TRBV7-2,TRBJ2-5,TRBD1,CASSFRGVTGEETQYF,TGTGCCAGCAGCTTCCGGGGTGTGACAGGGGAGGAGACCCAGTACTTC
.,TRBV30,TRBJ2-7,.,CAWSVQETYEQYF,TGTGCCTGGAGTGTTCAGGAAACCTACGAGCAGTACTTC